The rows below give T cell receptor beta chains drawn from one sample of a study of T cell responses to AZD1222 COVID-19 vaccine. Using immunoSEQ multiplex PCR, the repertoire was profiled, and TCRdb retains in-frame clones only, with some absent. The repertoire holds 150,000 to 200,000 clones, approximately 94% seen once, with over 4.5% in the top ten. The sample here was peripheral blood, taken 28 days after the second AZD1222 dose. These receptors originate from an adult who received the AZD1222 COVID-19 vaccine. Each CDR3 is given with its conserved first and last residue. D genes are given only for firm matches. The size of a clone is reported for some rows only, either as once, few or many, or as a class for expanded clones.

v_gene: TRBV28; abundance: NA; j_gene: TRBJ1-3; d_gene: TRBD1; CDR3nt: TGTGCCAGCACCCAGGGGGCAGGGGGTTCCGGAAACACCATATATTTT; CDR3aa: CASTQGAGGSGNTIYF
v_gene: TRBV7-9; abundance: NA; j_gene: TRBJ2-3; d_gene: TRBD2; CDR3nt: TGTGCCAGCAGCTTGGGGGGGATAAGCACAGATACGCAGTATTTT; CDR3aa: CASSLGGISTDTQYF
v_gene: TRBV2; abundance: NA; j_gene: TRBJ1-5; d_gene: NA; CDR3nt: TGTGCCAGCAGTGGGGGCGGGCCCCAGCATTTT; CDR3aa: CASSGGGPQHF
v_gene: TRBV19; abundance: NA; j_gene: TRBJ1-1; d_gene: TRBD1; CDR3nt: TGTGCCAGTAGGGGCCCTGGTGGACAGGCAAGGGCCGAAGCTTTCTTT; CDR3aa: CASRGPGGQARAEAFF
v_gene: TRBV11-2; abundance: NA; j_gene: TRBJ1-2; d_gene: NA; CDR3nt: TGTGCCAGCAGCTCGCCCCGGACAGCCTTTTATGGCTACACCTTC; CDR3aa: CASSSPRTAFYGYTF
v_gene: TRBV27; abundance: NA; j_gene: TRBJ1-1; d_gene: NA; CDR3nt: TGTGCCAGCACGGGACATCCGAACACTGAAGCTTTCTTT; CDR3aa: CASTGHPNTEAFF
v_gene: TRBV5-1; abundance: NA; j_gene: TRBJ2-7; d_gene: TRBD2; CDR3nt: TGCGCCAGCAGCCTTAAGGTCGGGCCGGGACTAGCGGGAGGGCCTGAGTACGAGCAGTACTTC; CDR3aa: CASSLKVGPGLAGGPEYEQYF
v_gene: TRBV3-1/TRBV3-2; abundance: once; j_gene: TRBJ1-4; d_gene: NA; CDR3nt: TGTGCCAGCAGCCCCCAAGCGCAAGCAACTAATGAAAAACTGTTTTTT; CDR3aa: CASSPQAQATNEKLFF
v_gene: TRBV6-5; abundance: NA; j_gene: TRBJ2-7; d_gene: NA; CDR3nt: TGTGCCAGCAGTTACTTACGTGGGAGCTCCTACGAGCAGTACTTC; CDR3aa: CASSYLRGSSYEQYF
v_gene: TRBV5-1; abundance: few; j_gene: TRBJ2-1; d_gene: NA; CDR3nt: TGCGCCAGCAGCTCCGGGCTCCGGAACTACAATGAGCAGTTCTTC; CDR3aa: CASSSGLRNYNEQFF
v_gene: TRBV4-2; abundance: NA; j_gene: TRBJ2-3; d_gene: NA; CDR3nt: TGTGCCAGCAGCCAAGCTTCTGGAGGCACAGATACGCAGTATTTT; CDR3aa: CASSQASGGTDTQYF
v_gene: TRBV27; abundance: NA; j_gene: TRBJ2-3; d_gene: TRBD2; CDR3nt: TGTGCCAGCAGTTCCCTGGGACTAGCAACGCAGTATTTT; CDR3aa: CASSSLGLATQYF
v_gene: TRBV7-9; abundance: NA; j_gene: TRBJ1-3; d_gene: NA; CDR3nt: TGTGCCAGTTCTGGGTGGGGACACAGAGACTCTGGAAACACCATATATTTT; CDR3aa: CASSGWGHRDSGNTIYF
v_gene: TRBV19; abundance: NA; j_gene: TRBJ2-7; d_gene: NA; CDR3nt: TGTGCCAGTAGTATTCCGGGGAACGAGCAGTACTTC; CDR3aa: CASSIPGNEQYF
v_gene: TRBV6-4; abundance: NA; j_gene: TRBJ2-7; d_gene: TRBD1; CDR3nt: TGTGCCATCATCCCCTTACAGGGGCCCAAATCCTACGAGCAGTACTTC; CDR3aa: CAIIPLQGPKSYEQYF
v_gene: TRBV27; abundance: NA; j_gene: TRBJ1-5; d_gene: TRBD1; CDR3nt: TGTGCCAGCAGTGTGGACAGGGCAAGCAATCAGCCCCAGCATTTT; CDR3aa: CASSVDRASNQPQHF
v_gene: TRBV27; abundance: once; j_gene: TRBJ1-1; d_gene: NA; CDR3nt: TGTGCCAGCAGTTTATCAAGGGGGGCCACTGAAGCTTTCTTT; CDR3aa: CASSLSRGATEAFF
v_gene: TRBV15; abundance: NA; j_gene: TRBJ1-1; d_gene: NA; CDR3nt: TGTGCCACCAGCAGAGATGACAGCCGGGCCACTGAAGCTTTCTTT; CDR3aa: CATSRDDSRATEAFF
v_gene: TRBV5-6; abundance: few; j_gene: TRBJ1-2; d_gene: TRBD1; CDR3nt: TGTGCCAGCAGTTCCTTTCAGGGGGGCTATGGCTACACCTTC; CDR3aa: CASSSFQGGYGYTF
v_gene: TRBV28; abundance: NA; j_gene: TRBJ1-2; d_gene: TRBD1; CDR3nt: TGTGCCAGCAGCCCCCCGGACAGGGGGTATGGCTACACCTTC; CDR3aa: CASSPPDRGYGYTF
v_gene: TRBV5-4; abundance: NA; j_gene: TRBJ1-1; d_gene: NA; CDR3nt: TGTGCCAGCAGCTTGTTGTTTGACACTGAAGCTTTCTTT; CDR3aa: CASSLLFDTEAFF
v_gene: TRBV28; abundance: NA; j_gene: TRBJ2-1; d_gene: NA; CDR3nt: TGTGCCAGCAGTTTACCCTATACTCCGGAGCAGTTCTTC; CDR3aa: CASSLPYTPEQFF
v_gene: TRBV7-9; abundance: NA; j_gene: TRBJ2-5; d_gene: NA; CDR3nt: TGTGCCAGCAGCTTACCAGGGCGGGGAGAGGAGACCCAGTACTTC; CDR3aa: CASSLPGRGEETQYF
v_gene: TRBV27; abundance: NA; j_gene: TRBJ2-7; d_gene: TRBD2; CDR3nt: TGTGCCAGCAGTTTAAAGGCTAGCGGGTATTACGAGCAGTACTTC; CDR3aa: CASSLKASGYYEQYF
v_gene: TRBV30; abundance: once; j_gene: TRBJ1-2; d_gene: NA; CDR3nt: TGTGCCTGGGGGGGCGGGGAGAAGAATCACTATGGCTACACCTTC; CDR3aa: CAWGGGEKNHYGYTF
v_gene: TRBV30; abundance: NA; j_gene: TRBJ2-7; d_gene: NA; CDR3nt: TGTGCCTGGAGTCCCGGGACTGGTAGGAGGGAGCAGTACTTC; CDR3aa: CAWSPGTGRREQYF
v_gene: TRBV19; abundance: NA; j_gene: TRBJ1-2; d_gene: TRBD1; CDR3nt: TGTGCCAGTAGTATAGTTAGGGGACAGGACTATGGCTACACCTTC; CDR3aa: CASSIVRGQDYGYTF
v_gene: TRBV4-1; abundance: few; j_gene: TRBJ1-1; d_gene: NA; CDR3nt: TGCGCCAGCAGCCACCAGACAGTAGGGATCCGTGAAGCTTTCTTT; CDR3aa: CASSHQTVGIREAFF
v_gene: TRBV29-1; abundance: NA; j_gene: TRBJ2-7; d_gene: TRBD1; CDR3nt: TGCAGCGTTGAAGATAGGGGGACAGGAGGAGAGCAGTACTTC; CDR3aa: CSVEDRGTGGEQYF
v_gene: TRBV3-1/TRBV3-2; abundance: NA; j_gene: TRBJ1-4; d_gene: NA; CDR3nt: TGTGCCAGCGAGGCGGCCGGTGGTGAAAAACTGTTTTTT; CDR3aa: CASEAAGGEKLFF
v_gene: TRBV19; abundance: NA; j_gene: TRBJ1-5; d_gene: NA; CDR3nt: TGTGCCAGTAGAGCCAGCGATAGCAATCAGCCCCAGCATTTT; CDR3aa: CASRASDSNQPQHF
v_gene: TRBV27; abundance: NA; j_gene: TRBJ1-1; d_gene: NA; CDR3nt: TGTGCCAGCAGTTTATCCGGAGACACTGAAGCTTTCTTT; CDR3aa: CASSLSGDTEAFF
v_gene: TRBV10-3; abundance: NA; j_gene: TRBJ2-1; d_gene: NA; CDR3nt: TGTGCCATCAGTGAGTCGACGAGCTCCTACAATGAGCAGTTCTTC; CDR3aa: CAISESTSSYNEQFF
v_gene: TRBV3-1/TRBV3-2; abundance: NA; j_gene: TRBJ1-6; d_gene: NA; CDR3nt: TGTGCCAGCAGCTTAAAGGATGGGGGGAGAGATTCACCCCTCCACTTT; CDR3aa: CASSLKDGGRDSPLHF
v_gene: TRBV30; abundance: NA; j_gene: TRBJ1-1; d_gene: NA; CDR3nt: TGTGCCCGGAAGGGGGGGGCGCGTGGGACTGAAGCTTTCTTT; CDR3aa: CARKGGARGTEAFF
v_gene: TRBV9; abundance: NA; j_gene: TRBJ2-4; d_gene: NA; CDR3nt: TGTGCCAGCAGCGTAGGTGAGGGGAGGAACATTCAGTACTTC; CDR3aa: CASSVGEGRNIQYF
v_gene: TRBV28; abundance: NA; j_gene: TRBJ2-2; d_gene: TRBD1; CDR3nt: TGTGCCAGCAGTCTTCACGGGACAGGGAACGGGGAGCTGTTTTTT; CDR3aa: CASSLHGTGNGELFF
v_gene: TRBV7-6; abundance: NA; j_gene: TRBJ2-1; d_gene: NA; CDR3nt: TGTGCCAGCAGCTTAACTACTTGGGACGGCGGACCGTTCTTC; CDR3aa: CASSLTTWDGGPFF
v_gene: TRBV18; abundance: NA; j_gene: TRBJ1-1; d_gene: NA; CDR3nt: TGTGCCAGCTCACCATCGAACACTGAAGCTTTCTTT; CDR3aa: CASSPSNTEAFF
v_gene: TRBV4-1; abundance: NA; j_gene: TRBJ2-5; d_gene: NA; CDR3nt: TGCGCCAGCAGCCAAGTAGGCTCGGAGACCCAGTACTTC; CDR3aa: CASSQVGSETQYF
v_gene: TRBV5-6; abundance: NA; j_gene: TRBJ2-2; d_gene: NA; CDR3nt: TGTGCCAGCAGACCCTGGGGTCCGAACACCGGGGAGCTGTTTTTT; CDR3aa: CASRPWGPNTGELFF
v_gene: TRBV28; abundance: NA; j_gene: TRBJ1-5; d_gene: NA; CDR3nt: TGTGCCAGCAGTTACGAGAAGAATCAGCCCCAGCATTTT; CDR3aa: CASSYEKNQPQHF
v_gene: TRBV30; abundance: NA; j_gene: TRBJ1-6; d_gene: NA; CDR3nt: TGTGCCTGGAGTGTAGGAGGGGGTGATTCACCCCTCCACTTT; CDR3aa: CAWSVGGGDSPLHF
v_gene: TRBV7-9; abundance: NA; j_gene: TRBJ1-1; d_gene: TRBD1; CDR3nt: TGTGCCAGCAGCACGAGACAGGGTGGCACTGAAGCTTTCTTT; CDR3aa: CASSTRQGGTEAFF
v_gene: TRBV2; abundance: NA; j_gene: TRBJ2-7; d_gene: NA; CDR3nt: TGTGCCAGCAACCGAGCCCCAGGGGAGCTGGCCTACGAGCAGTACTTC; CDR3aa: CASNRAPGELAYEQYF
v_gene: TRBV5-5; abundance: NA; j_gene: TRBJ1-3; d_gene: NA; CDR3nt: TGTGCCAGCAGCTTGGAAGGCCAGGGGTTCGACGCTGGAAACACCATATATTTT; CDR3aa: CASSLEGQGFDAGNTIYF
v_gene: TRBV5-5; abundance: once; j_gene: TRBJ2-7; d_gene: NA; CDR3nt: TGTGCCAGCAGCCCCCAAGTCCAGGGGTACGAGCAGTACTTC; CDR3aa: CASSPQVQGYEQYF
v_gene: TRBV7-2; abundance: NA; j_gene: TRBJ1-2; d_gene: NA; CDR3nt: TGTGCCAGCAGCTCCCCAGGGGAGCGCTATGGCTACACCTTC; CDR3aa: CASSSPGERYGYTF
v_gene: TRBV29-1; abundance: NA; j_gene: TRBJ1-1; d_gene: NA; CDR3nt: TGCAGCGTTGCTGACAGGTACGATCTCATGGCTTTCTTT; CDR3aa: CSVADRYDLMAFF
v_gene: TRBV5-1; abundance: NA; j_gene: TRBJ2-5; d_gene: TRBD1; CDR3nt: TGCGCCAGCAGCACGGGACAGGGCCACGAGACCCAGTACTTC; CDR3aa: CASSTGQGHETQYF
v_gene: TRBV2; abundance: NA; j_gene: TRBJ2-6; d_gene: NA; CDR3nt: TGTGCCAGCAGGGAACAGTGGACTGGGGCCAACGTCCTGACTTTC; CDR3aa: CASREQWTGANVLTF
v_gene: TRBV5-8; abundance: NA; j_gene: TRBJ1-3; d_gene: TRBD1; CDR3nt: TGTGCCAGCAGCCTAGGGACAGGGTCTGGAAACACCATATATTTT; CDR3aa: CASSLGTGSGNTIYF
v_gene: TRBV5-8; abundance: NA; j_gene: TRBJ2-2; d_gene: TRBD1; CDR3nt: TGTGCCAGCAGCGCCTACGCCGGACAGGGGAGCGTCGGGGAGCTGTTTTTT; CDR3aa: CASSAYAGQGSVGELFF
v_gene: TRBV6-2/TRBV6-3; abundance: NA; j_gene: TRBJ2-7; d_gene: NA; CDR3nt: TGTGCCAGCAGTTCCCCCGGGACCTCTTCCTACGAGCAGTACTTC; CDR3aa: CASSSPGTSSYEQYF
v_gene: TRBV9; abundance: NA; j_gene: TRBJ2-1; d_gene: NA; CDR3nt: TGTGCCAGCAGCGTAGGCGCCAGCTCCTACAATGAGCAGTTCTTC; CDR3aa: CASSVGASSYNEQFF
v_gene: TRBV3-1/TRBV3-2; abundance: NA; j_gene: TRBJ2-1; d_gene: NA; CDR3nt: TGTGCCAGCAGCCAAGATAACGGGAGCCACAATGAGCAGTTCTTC; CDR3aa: CASSQDNGSHNEQFF